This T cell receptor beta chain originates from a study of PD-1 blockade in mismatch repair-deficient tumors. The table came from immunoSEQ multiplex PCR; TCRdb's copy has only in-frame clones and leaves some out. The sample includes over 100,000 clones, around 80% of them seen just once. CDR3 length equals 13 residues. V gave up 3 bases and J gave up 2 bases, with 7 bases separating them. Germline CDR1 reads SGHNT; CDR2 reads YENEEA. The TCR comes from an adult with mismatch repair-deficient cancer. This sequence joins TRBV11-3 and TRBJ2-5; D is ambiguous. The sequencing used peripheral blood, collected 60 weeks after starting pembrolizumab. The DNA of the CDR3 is TGTGCCAGCAGCTTCCCCCTACAAGAGACCCAGTACTTC. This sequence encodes CASSFPLQETQYF.